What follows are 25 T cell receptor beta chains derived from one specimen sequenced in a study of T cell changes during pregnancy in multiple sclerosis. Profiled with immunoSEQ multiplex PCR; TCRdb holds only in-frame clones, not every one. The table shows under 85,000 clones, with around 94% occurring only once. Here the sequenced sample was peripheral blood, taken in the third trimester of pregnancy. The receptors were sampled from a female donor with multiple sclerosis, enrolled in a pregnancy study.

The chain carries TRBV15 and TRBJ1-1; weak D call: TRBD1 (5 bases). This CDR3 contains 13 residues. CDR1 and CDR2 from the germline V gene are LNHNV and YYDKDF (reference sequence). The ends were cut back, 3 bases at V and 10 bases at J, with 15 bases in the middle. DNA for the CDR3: TGTGCCACCAGCAGGGGACGGGGGTTTGGAGCTTTCTTT. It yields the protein CATSRGRGFGAFF.

CDR3 sequence (DNA): TGTGCTAGTGGTTTGGGAAGTGGGGGGAGGGAGACCCAGTACTTC. The encoded protein is CASGLGSGGRETQYF. V is TRBV12-5 and J is TRBJ2-5, with D maybe TRBD2 (6 bases). The germline CDR1 and CDR2 sequences are LGHNT and FRNRAP. This CDR3 region has 15 residues. Trimming cost V 1 base and J 5 bases, with 14 bases left between them.

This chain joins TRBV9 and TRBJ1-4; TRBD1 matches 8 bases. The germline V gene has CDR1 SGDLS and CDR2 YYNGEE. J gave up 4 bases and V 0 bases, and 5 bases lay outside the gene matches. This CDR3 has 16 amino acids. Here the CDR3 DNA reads TGTGCCAGCAGCGTAGCTCCAACAGGGGGTAATGAAAAACTGTTTTTT. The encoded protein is CASSVAPTGGNEKLFF.

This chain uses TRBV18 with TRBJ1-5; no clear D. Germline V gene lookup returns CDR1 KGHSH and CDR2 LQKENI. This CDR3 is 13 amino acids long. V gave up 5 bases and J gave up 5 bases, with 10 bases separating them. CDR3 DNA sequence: TGTGCCAGCTCAGCAGTGGCCGATCAGCCCCAGCATTTT. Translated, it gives CASSAVADQPQHF.

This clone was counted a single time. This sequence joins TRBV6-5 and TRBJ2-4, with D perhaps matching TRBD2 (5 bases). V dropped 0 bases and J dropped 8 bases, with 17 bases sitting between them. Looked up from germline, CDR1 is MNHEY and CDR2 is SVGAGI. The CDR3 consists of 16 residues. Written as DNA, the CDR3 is TGTGCCAGCAGTTACTCCTTGAGAGGAGGCATGGACATTCAGTACTTC. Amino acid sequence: CASSYSLRGGMDIQYF.

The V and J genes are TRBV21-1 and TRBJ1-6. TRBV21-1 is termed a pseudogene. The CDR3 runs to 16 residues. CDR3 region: CASGAGWSSYNSPLHF. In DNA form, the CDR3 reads TGTGCCAGCGGCGCGGGCTGGAGCTCCTATAATTCACCCCTCCACTTT.

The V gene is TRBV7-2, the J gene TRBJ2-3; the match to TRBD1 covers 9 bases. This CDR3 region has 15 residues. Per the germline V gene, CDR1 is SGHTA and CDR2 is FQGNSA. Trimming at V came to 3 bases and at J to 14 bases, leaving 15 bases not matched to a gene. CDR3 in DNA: TGTGCCAGCAGCTTCGACCCGTCCGGGACAGGGAATCGGTATTTT. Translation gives CASSFDPSGTGNRYF.

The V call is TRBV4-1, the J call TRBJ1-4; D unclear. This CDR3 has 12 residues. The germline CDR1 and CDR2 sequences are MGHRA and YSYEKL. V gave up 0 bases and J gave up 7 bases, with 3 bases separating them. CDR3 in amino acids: CASSQESEKLFF. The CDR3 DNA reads TGCGCCAGCAGCCAAGAGAGTGAAAAACTGTTTTTT.

The CDR3 bases are TGCAGCGTTGTGGTACAGCAGGGTCCCTACGAGCAGTACTTC. It specifies CSVVVQQGPYEQYF. V and J are TRBV29-1 and TRBJ2-7, with a tentative D call TRBD1 (5 bases). Germline V gene lookup returns CDR1 SQVTM and CDR2 ANQGSEA. The CDR3 is 14 amino acids. V was pared by 4 bases and J by 2 bases, with 15 bases between.

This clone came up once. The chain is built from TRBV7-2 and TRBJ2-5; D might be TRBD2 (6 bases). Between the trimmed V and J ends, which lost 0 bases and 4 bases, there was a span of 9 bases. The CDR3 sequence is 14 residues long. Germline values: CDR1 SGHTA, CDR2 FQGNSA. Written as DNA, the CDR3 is TGTGCCAGCAGCTTAGCAGGGAGGCCAGAGACCCAGTACTTC. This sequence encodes CASSLAGRPETQYF. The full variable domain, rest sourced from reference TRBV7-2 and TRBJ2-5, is GAGVSQSPSNKVTEKGKDVELRCDPISGHTALYWYRQSLGQGLEFLIYFQGNSAPDKSGLPSDRFSAERTGGSVSTLTIQRTQQEDSAVYLCASSLAGRPETQYFGPGTRLLVL.

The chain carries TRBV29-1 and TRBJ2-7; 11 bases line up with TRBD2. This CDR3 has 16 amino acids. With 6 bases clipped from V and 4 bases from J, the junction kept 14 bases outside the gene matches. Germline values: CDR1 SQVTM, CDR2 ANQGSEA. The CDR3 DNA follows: TGCAGCGTGGTGGGACAACCGGGACTAGCGGTGTACGAGCAGTACTTC. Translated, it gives CSVVGQPGLAVYEQYF.

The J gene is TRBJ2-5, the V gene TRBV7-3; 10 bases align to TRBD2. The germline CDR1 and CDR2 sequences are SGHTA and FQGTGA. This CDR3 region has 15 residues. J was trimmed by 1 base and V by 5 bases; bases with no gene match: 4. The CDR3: CASSPGLAVQETQYF. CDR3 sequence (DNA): TGTGCCAGCAGCCCCGGACTAGCGGTCCAAGAGACCCAGTACTTC.

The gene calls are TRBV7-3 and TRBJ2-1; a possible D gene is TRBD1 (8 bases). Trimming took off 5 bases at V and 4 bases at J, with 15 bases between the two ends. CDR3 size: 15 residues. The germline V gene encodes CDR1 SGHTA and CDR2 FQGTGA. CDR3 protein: CASSATGGVYNEQFF. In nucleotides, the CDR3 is TGTGCCAGCAGCGCAACAGGGGGGGTGTACAATGAGCAGTTCTTC.

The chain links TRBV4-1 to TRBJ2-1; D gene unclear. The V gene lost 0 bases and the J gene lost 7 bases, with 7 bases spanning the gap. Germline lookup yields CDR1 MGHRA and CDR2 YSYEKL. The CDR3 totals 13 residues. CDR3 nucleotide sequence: TGCGCCAGCAGCCAAGATGCGGCAAATGAGCAGTTCTTC. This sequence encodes CASSQDAANEQFF.

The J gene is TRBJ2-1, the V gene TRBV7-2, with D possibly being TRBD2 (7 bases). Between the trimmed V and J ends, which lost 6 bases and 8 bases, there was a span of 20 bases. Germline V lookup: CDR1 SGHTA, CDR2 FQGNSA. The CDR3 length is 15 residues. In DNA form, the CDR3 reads TGTGCCAGCAGTTTCGCCTCGGGGGGCTGGGATGAGCAGTTCTTC. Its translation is CASSFASGGWDEQFF.

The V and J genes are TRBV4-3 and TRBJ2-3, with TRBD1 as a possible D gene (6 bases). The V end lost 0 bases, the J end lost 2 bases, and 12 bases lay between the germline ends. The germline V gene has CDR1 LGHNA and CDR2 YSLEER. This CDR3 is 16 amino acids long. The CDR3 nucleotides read TGCGCCAGCAGCCAAGACGCAGGGGTCTTCACAGATACGCAGTATTTT. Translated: CASSQDAGVFTDTQYF.

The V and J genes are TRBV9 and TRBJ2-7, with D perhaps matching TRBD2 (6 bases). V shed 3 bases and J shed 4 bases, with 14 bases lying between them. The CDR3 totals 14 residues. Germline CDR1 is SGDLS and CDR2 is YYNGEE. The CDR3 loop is CASSAEGTGYEQYF. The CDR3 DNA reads TGTGCCAGCAGCGCGGAGGGGACGGGGTACGAGCAGTACTTC.

The CDR3 protein is CATSRVGVSSYEQYF. CDR3 sequence (DNA): TGTGCCACCAGCAGAGTAGGGGTAAGCTCCTACGAGCAGTACTTC. The V call is TRBV15, the J call TRBJ2-7; a weak D match, TRBD1 (5 bases). V was shortened by 1 base and J by 0 bases, with 10 bases between the two germline ends. The germline gives CDR1 LNHNV, CDR2 YYDKDF (reference sequence). This CDR3 spans 15 amino acids.

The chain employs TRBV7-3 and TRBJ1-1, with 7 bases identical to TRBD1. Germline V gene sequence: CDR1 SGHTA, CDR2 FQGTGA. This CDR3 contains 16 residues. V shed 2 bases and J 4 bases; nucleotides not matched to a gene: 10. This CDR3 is CASSLLGRGSGTEAFF. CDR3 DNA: TGTGCCAGCAGCTTATTGGGCAGGGGGTCCGGCACTGAAGCTTTCTTT.

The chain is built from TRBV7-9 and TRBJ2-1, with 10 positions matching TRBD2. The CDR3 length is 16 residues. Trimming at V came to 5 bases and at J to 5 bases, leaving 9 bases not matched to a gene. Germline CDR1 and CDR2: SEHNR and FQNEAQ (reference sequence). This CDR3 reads CASSGVLAGGHNEQFF. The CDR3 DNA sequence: TGTGCCAGCAGCGGGGTGTTAGCGGGGGGTCACAATGAGCAGTTCTTC.

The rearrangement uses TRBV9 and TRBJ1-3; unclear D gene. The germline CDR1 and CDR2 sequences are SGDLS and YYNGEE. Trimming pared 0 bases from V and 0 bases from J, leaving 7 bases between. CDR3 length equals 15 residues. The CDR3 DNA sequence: TGTGCCAGCAGCGTAGGAGGGAACTCTGGAAACACCATATATTTT. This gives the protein CASSVGGNSGNTIYF.

CDR3 in DNA: TGTGCCAGCAGCGGCGGGGGGGCCTATGAGCAGTTCTTC. This gives the protein CASSGGGAYEQFF. The genes are TRBV7-2 and TRBJ2-1; 9 nucleotides line up with TRBD2. V gave up 5 bases and J gave up 8 bases; unmatched junction bases: 4. CDR1 and CDR2 from the germline V gene are SGHTA and FQGNSA. The CDR3 has 13 amino acids.

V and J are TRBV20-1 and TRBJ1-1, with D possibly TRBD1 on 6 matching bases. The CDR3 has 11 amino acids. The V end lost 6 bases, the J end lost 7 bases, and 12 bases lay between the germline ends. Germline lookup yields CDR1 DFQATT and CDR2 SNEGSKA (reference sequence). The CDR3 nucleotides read TGCAGTGCCTTCCGCAGGGGTGAAGCTTTCTTT. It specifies CSAFRRGEAFF.

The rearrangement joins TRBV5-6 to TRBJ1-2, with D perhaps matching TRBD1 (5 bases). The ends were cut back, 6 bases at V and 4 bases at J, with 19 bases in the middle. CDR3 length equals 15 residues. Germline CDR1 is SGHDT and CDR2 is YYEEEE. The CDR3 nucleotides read TGTGCCAGCACCCCATCGGGGGTCTCCTCCTATGGCTACACCTTC. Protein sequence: CASTPSGVSSYGYTF. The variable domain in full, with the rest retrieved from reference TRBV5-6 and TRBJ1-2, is DAGVTQSPTHLIKTRGQQVTLRCSPKSGHDTVSWYQQALGQGPQFIFQYYEEEERQRGNFPDRFSGHQFPNYSSELNVNALLLGDSALYLCASTPSGVSSYGYTFGSGTRLTVV.

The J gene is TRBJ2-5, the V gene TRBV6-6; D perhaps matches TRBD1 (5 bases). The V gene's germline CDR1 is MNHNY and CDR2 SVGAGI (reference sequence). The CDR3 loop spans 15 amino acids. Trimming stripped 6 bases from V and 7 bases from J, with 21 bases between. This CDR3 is CASRPRTLSQGTQYF. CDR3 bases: TGTGCCAGCAGGCCCCGGACGCTCTCGCAGGGGACCCAGTACTTC.